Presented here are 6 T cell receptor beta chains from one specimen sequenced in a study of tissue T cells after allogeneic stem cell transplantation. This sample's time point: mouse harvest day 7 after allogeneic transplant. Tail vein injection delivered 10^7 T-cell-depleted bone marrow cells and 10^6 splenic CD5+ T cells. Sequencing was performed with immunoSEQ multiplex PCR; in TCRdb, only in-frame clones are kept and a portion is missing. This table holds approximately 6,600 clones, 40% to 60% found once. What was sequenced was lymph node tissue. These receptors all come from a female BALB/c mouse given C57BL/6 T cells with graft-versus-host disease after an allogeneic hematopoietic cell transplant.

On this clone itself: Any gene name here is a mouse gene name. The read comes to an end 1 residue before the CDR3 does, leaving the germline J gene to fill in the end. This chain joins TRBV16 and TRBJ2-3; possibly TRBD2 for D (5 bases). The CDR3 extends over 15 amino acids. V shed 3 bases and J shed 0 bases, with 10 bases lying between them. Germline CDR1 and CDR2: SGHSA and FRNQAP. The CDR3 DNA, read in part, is TGTGCAAGCAGCTTGGGCTGGACTAGTGCAGAAACGCTGTAT. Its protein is CASSLGWTSAETLY. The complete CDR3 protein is CASSLGWTSAETLYF.

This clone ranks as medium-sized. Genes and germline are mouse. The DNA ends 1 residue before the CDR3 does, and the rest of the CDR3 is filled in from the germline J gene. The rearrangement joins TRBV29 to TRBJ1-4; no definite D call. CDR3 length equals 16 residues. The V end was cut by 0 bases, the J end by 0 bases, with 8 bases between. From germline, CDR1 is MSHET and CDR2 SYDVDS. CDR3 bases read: TGTGCTAGCAGTTTATCGAAGGTATTTTCCAACGAAAGATTATTT. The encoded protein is CASSLSKVFSNERLF. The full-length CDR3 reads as CASSLSKVFSNERLFF.

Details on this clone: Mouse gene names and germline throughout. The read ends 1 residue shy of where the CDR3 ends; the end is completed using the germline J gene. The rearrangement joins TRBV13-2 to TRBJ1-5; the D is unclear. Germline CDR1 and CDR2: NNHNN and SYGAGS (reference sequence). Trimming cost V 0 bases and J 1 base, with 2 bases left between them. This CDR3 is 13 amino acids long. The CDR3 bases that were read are TGTGCCAGCGGTGATGGCAACAACCAGGCTCCGCTT. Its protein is CASGDGNNQAPL. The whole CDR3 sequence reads CASGDGNNQAPLF.

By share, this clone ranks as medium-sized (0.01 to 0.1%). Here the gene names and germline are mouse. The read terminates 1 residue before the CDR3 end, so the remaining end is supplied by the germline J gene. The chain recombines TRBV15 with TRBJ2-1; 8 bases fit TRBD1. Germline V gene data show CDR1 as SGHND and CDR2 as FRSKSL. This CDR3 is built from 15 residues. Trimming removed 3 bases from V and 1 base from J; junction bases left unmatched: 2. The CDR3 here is CASSFRQGNYAEQFF. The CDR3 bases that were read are TGTGCCAGCAGTTTCCGACAGGGGAACTATGCTGAGCAGTTC.

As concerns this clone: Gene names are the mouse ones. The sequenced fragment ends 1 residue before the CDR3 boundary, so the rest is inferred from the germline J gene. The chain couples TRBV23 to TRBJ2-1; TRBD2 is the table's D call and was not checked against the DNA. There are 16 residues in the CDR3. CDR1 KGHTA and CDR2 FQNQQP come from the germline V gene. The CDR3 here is CSSSQIGLGGYAEQFF. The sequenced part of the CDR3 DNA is TGCTCCAGCAGTCAAATTGGACTGGGGGGCTATGCTGAGCAGTTC.

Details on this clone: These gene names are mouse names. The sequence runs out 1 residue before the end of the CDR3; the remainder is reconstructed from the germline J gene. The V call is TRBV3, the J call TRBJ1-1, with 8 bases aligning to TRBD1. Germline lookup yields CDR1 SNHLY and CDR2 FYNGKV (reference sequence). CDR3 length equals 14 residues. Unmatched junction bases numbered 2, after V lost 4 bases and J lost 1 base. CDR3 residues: CASSSGGGNTEVFF. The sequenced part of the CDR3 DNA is TGTGCCAGCAGCTCAGGGGGCGGAAACACAGAAGTCTTC.